The source of this T cell receptor beta chain is a study of T cells in Graves' hyperthyroidism and ophthalmopathy. The germline V gene encodes CDR1 SGDLS and CDR2 YYNGEE. V gave up 4 bases and J gave up 6 bases, with 22 bases separating them. The CDR3 is made up of 16 amino acids. RNA transcripts gave rise to amplified TCR beta CDR3 regions. First-round RT-PCR of the TCR CDR3 relied on the HTBI primer set. TCRdb used MiXCR to reprocess the multiplex PCR reads, holding one entry per CDR3 protein. The sample has about 660,000 distinct CDR3 sequences; 45% are singletons. Study-wide points: Separation of ophthalmopathy from stable hyperthyroidism was achieved by a 13 V-J model. Among clonotypes expanded in thyroid above 0.001, most were also found in blood.

This clonotype has more than one count but fewer than ten. Its antigen is as yet unknown. This receptor was taken from an adult man with Graves' disease, either hyperthyroidism or ophthalmopathy (not recorded which). The sequenced material came from peripheral blood or thyroid tissue (not recorded which). The V call is TRBV9, the J call TRBJ1-2; D is uncertain. The CDR3 sequence: CASSQAGAGGGNGYTF. The CDR3 region has the DNA TGTGCCAGCAGCCAAGCCGGAGCGGGAGGCGGGAATGGCTACACCTTC.